The sequence of this TCR beta chain was determined in a study of T cell responses to AZD1222 COVID-19 vaccine. Regarding the study as a whole: Regions 160-218 and 743-854 held dominance among vaccine-associated CD4 TCRs, which spanned spike. Per reports, nearly half of all spike-specific TCRs target regions that are unmutated in variants. Only a handful of AZD1222 recipients, roughly 6 in all, had baseline seropositivity. Repertoires were obtained only post-peak T cell response.

V gave up 4 bases and J gave up 2 bases; unmatched junction bases: 5. Germline CDR1 reads SGHNT; CDR2 reads YYREEE (reference sequence). The CDR3 runs to 15 residues. Of note for this clone: Its antigen is not identified.

Sequencing was performed with immunoSEQ multiplex PCR; in TCRdb, only in-frame clones are kept and a portion is missing. Among over 150,000 clones listed, around nine tenths were seen once. Sequencing was performed on peripheral blood, taken 28 days after the second AZD1222 dose. This clonotype originated in an adult who received the AZD1222 COVID-19 vaccine. This chain connects TRBV5-4 to TRBJ1-3; 8 nucleotides agree with TRBD1. This CDR3 is CASSRTGSAGNTIYF. The CDR3 bases are TGTGCCAGCAGCAGGACAGGGAGCGCTGGAAACACCATATATTTT.